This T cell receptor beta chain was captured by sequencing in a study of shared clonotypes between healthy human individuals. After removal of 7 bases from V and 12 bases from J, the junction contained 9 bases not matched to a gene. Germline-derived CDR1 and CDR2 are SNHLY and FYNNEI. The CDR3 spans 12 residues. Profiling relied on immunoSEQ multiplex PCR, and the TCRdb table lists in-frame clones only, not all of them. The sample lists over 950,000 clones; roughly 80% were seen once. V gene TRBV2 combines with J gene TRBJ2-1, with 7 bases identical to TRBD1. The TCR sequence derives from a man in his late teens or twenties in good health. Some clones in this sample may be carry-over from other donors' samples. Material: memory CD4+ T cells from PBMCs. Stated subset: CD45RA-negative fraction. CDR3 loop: CASTGTVSGQFF. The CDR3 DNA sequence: TGTGCCAGCACCGGGACAGTTTCCGGGCAGTTCTTC.